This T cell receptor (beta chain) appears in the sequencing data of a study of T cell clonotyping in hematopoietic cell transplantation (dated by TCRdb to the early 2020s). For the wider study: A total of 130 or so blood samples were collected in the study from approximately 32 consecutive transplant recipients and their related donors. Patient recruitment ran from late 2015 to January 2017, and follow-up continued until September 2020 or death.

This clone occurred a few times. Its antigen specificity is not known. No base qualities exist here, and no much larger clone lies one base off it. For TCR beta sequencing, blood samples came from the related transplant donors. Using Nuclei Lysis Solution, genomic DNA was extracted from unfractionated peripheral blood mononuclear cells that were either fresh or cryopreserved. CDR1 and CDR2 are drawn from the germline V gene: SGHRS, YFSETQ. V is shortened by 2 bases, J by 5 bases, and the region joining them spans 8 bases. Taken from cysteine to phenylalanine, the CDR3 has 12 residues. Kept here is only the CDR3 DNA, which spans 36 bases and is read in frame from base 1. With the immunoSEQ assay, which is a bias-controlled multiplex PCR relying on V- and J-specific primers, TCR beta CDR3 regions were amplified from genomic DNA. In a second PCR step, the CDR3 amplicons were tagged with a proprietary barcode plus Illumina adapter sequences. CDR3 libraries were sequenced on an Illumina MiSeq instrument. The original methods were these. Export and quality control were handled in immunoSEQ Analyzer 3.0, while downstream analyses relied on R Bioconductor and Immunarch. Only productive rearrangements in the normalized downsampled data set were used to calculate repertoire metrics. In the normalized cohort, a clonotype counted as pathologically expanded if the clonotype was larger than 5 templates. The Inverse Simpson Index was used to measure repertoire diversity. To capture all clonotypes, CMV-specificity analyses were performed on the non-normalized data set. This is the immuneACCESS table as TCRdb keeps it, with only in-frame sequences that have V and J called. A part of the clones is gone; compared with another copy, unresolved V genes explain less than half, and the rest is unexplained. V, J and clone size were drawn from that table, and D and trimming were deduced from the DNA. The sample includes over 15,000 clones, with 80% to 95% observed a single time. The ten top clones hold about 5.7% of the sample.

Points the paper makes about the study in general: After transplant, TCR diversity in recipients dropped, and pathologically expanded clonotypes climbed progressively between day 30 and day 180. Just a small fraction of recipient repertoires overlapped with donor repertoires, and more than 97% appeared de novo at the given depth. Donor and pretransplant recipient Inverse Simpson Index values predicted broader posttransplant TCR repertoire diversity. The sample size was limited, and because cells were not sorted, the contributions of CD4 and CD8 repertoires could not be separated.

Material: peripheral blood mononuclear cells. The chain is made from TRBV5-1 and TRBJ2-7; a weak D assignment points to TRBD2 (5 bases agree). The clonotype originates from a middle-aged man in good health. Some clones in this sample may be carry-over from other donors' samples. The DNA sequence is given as TGCGCCAGCAGCTTCCTCGGGGACGAGCAGTACTTC. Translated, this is CASSFLGDEQYF.